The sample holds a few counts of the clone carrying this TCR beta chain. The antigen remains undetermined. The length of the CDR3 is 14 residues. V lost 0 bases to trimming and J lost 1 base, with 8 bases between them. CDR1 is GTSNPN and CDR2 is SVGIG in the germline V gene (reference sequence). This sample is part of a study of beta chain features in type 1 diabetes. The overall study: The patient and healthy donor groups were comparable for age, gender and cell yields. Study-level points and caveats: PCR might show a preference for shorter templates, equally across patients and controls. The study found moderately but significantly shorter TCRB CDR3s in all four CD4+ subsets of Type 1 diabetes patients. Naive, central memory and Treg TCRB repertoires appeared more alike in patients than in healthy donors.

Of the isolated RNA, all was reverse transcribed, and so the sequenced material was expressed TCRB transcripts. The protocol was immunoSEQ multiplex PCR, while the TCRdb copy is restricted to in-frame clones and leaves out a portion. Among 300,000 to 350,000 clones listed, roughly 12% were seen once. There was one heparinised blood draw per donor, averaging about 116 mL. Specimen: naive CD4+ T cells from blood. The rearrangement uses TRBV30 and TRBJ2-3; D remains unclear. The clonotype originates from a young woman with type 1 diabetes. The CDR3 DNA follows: TGTGCCTGGAGTGTGTATCTCCGCACAGATACGCAGTATTTT. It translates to CAWSVYLRTDTQYF.